What follows describes a single T cell receptor beta chain. This record comes from a study of shared clonotypes between healthy human individuals. Study at large: Three men and a couple of women, aged 18 to 49, were donors.

Several immunoSEQ plates held equal portions of the genomic DNA taken from each subset. Here immunoSEQ multiplex PCR was the method, and the copy in TCRdb shows in-frame clones only, minus some. The data hold 800,000 or so clones, with roughly 96% observed a single time. Terminally differentiated effector memory CD45RA+ cells were left out of the naive CD8 fraction, which was CD45RO-negative and positively selected for CCR7. Germline CDR1 SGDLS, CDR2 YYNGEE. This CDR3 region has 11 residues. Deletions cut 5 bases from V and 10 bases from J, with 10 bases between. The clonotype comes from a man aged 25 to 40 in good health. The sequencing sample was made of naive CD8+ T cells sorted from blood. The J gene is TRBJ2-1, the V gene TRBV9; TRBD1 might be the D (6 bases). The CDR3 DNA reads TGTGCCAGCAGTCGAAGGGGGGAGCAGTTCTTC. This gives the protein CASSRRGEQFF.